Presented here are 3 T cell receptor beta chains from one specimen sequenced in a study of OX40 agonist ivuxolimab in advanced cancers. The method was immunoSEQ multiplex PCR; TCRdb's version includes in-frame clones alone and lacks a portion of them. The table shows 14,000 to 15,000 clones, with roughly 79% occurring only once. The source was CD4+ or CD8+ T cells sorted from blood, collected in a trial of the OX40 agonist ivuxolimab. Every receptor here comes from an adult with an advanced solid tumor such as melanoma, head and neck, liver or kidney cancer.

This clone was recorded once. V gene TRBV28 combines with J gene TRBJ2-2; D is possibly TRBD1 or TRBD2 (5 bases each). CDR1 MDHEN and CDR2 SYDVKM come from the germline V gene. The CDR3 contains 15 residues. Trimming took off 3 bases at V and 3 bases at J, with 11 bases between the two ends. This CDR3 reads CASSFGTQHTGELFF. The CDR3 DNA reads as TGTGCCAGCAGTTTCGGGACCCAGCACACCGGGGAGCTGTTTTTT.

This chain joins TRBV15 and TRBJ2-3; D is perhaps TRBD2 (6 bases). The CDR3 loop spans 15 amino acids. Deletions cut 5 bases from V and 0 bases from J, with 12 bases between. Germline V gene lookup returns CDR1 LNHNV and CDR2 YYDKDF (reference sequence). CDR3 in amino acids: CATSGGSGSTDTQYF. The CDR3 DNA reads TGTGCCACCAGCGGGGGGTCAGGCAGCACAGATACGCAGTATTTT. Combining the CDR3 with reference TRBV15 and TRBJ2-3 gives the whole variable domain DAMVIQNPRYQVTQFGKPVTLSCSQTLNHNVMYWYQQKSSQAPKLLFHYYDKDFNNEADTPDNFQSRRPNTSFCFLDIRSPGLGDTAMYLCATSGGSGSTDTQYFGPGTRLTVL.

CDR3 sequence reads: CASSDMTGAYYGYTF. As DNA, the CDR3 is TGTGCCAGCAGTGATATGACAGGGGCCTACTATGGCTACACCTTC. This chain connects TRBV25-1 to TRBJ1-2; TRBD1 matches 8 bases. V dropped 3 bases and J dropped 3; count of bases not matched to a gene: 6. The germline V gene encodes CDR1 MGHDK and CDR2 SYGVNS. This CDR3 is built from 15 residues.